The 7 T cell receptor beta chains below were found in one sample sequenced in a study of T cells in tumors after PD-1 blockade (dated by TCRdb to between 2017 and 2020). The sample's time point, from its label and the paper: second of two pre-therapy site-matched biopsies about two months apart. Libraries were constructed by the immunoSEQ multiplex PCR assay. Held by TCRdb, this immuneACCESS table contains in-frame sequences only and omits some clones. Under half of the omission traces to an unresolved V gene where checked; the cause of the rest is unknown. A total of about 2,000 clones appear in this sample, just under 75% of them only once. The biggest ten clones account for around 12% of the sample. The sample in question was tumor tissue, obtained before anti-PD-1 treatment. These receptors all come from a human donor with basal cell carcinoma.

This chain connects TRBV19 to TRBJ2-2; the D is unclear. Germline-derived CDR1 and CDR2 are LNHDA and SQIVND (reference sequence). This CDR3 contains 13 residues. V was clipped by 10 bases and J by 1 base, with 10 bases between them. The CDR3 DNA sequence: TGTGCCACCCCGATAGGGAACACCGGGGAGCTGTTTTTT. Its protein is CATPIGNTGELFF.

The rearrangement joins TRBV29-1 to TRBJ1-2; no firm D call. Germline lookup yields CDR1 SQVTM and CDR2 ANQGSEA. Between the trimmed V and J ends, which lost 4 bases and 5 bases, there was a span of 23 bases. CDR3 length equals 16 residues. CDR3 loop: CSVVHFGTASAYGYTF. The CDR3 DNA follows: TGCAGCGTTGTCCATTTTGGTACAGCCTCGGCATATGGCTACACCTTC.

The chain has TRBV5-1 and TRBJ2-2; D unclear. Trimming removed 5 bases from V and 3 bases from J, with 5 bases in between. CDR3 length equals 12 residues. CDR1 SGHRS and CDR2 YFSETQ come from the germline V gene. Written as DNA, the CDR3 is TGCGCCAGCAGGGACGACACCGGGGAGCTGTTTTTT. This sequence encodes CASRDDTGELFF.

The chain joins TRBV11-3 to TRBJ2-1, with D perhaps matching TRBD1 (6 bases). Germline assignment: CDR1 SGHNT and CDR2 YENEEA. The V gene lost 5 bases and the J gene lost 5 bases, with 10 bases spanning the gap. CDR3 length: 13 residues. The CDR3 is CASSEDRNNEQFF. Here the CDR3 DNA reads TGTGCCAGCAGCGAGGACAGAAACAATGAGCAGTTCTTC.

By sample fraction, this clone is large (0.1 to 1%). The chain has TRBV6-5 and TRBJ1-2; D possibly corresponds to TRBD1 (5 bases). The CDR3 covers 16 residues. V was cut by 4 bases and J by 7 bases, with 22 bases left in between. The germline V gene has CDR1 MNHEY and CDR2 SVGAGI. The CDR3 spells CASSLDAGTLKGGYTF. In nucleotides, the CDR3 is TGTGCCAGCAGTTTGGACGCCGGGACGCTTAAAGGTGGCTACACCTTC.

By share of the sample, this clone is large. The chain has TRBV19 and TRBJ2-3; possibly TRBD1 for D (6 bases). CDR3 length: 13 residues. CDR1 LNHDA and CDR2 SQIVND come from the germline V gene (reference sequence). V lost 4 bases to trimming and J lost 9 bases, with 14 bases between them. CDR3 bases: TGTGCCAGTAGTACCCGGGACACCGCGACGCAGTATTTT. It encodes CASSTRDTATQYF.

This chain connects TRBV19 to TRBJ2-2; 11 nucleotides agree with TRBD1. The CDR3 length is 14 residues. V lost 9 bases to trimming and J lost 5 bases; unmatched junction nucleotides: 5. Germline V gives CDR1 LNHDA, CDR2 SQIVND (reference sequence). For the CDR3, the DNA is TGTGCCAGCTGGGACAGGGGGTATACCGGGGAGCTGTTTTTT. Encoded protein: CASWDRGYTGELFF.